These T cell receptor beta chains were read from a single sample in a study of CXCR3-negative and CXCR3-positive naive CD8 T cells. TCRdb re-called the 5' RACE reads and shows each CDR3 protein once, DNA omitted. The sample table sets out roughly 71,000 distinct CDR3 sequences. The sample comprised naive CXCR3- CD8+ T cells from blood. Receptor source: a human donor in good health. Some clones in this sample may be carry-over from other donors' samples. CDR3s include the opening cysteine and the closing phenylalanine or tryptophan. Some rows have no size entry. The others give once, few or many, or a class for an expanded clone.

J,size,V,CDR3
TRBJ2-7,.,TRBV20-1,CSATPRDRSTYEQYF
TRBJ2-1,.,TRBV28,CASNPLPTPGEQFF
TRBJ2-6,.,TRBV4-1,CASTDPYGANVLTF
TRBJ1-5,.,TRBV25-1,CASRGHGGDGGNQPQHF
TRBJ2-2,.,TRBV28,CASSFLQGNTGELFF
TRBJ2-1,.,TRBV7-9,CASSTPGTSGGQGEQFF
TRBJ2-3,.,TRBV28,CASSLVLAGVTDTQYF
TRBJ2-3,.,TRBV5-1,CASSPSGGLTDTQYF
TRBJ2-1,.,TRBV6-4,CASSDSSGGGNEQFF
TRBJ2-5,.,TRBV12-3/TRBV12-4,CASSFPQETQYF
TRBJ2-7,medium-sized,TRBV7-6,CASSHSPSGGTHEQYF
TRBJ2-1,.,TRBV9,CASSVETGGPPWEQFF
TRBJ2-1,.,TRBV29-1,CSVNEQGNEQFF
TRBJ2-1,.,TRBV12-3/TRBV12-4,CASSLSQGGHEQFF
TRBJ2-3,.,TRBV6-2/TRBV6-3,CASSYWTSRTDTQYF
TRBJ2-1,.,TRBV12-3/TRBV12-4,CASTGGAGSYNEQFF
TRBJ2-1,.,TRBV7-9,CASSFSGGGYNEQFF
TRBJ2-7,.,TRBV28,CASSRDRASYEQYF
TRBJ2-7,.,TRBV20-1,CSARSLTQGIHEQYF
TRBJ2-3,.,TRBV28,CASSFTKWGPDTQYF
TRBJ2-3,.,TRBV27,CASNRLAGGFSSTDTQYF
TRBJ1-5,.,TRBV19,CASSSAPKRIGNQPQHF
TRBJ2-5,.,TRBV6-6,CASSYSVKGIDLETQYF
TRBJ2-3,.,TRBV14,CASSREGGSDTQYF
TRBJ2-2,.,TRBV19,CASSILPSTGELFF
TRBJ1-6,.,TRBV7-9,CASSLVRTGMSPLHF
TRBJ2-7,.,TRBV6-6,CASSYGASYEQYF
TRBJ2-7,.,TRBV6-2/TRBV6-3,CASPSPGPGVYEQYF
TRBJ2-7,.,TRBV10-3,CAISVNRDTYEQYF
TRBJ1-4,.,TRBV5-5,CASSLAQGGSDPEKLFF
TRBJ2-7,.,TRBV3-1,CASSQDPGTSGSEQYF
TRBJ2-2,.,TRBV29-1,CSVLGFPGELFF
TRBJ2-5,.,TRBV7-6,CASSLASGGPPETQYF
TRBJ2-2,.,TRBV7-6,CASSSQDRGKTGELFF
TRBJ2-5,.,TRBV29-1,CSVVDGDSETQYF
TRBJ1-2,.,TRBV20-1,CSASRTGDYGYTF
TRBJ2-7,.,TRBV5-1,CASSPSTGASYEQYF
TRBJ2-7,.,TRBV28,CASSRGAPSYEQYF
TRBJ2-5,.,TRBV7-2,CASSLGWEGETQYF
TRBJ2-1,.,TRBV9,CASSLSGTTHNEQFF
TRBJ2-5,.,TRBV3-1,CASSQDESEQETQYF
TRBJ2-7,.,TRBV9,CASAPGDSPSSYEQYF
TRBJ2-3,.,TRBV12-3/TRBV12-4,CASNPGLAGGLTDTQYF
TRBJ2-1,.,TRBV30,CAWNSGGSYNEQFF
TRBJ2-7,.,TRBV13,CASSPRRNYEQYF
TRBJ2-3,.,TRBV28,CASSSGADATDTQYF
TRBJ1-4,medium-sized,TRBV7-8,CASSLVLGVGEKLFF
TRBJ2-3,.,TRBV20-1,CSARQGEGPSTDTQYF
TRBJ1-1,.,TRBV6-5,CASSYLSATEAFF
TRBJ2-7,.,TRBV28,CASSLLRAYEQYF
TRBJ1-4,.,TRBV29-1,CSATTGTANEKLFF
TRBJ2-5,.,TRBV12-3/TRBV12-4,CASSPPVDAVGQETQYF
TRBJ1-4,.,TRBV12-3/TRBV12-4,CASKPGGQEKLFF
TRBJ2-2,.,TRBV29-1,CSVRDREGELFF
TRBJ2-2,.,TRBV29-1,CSGRAANTGELFF
TRBJ2-7,.,TRBV20-1,CSVQSQGAYEQYF
TRBJ1-2,.,TRBV12-3/TRBV12-4,CASSAPGGVDGYTF
TRBJ2-7,.,TRBV20-1,CSARTPDRGGDEQYF
TRBJ1-4,.,TRBV7-9,CASSLAGSPNEKLFF